The table lists the clone carrying this TCR beta chain with a few counts. Germline V gene lookup returns CDR1 SGHAT and CDR2 FQNNGV. The CDR3 contains 15 residues. The V and J ends lost 5 bases and 3 bases, in that order; junction bases with no gene match: 6. The data were obtained in a study of blood T cells in healthy people across ages. A J-beta primer mix and a sample-barcoded 5' primer were used in a second PCR of about 6 to 12 cycles. TCRdb called the 5' RACE reads again in MiXCR, with one record for every CDR3 protein. The repertoire holds approximately 1.5 million distinct CDR3 sequences, with approximately 43% as singletons.

The V and J genes are TRBV11-2 and TRBJ2-3; 9 positions match TRBD1. Sample: blood. The source of this sequence is a woman aged 18-29 years in good health. The CDR3 coding sequence is TGTGCCAGCAGCGCGGACAGGGGTAGGACAGATACGCAGTATTTT. Translated, it gives CASSADRGRTDTQYF.